These 11 T cell receptor beta chains share one sample of origin, sequenced in a study of shared clonotypes between healthy human individuals. The repertoire was sequenced with immunoSEQ multiplex PCR; TCRdb's copy has only in-frame clones and lacks some. The table has 2 million to 2.5 million clones, approximately 93% seen once. The source material was naive CD4+ T cells from PBMCs. Subset here: CD45RA+ positively selected. The receptors here all came from a man younger than 35 in good health. Some clones in this sample may be carry-over from other donors' samples.

This clone appeared a few times. The rearrangement links TRBV4-2 to TRBJ1-1; no clear D. Germline loops: CDR1 LGHNA, CDR2 YNFKEQ. V was pared by 2 bases and J by 0 bases, with 16 bases between. The CDR3 extends over 17 amino acids. The CDR3 region is CASSQKGEGTMNTEAFF. Written as DNA, the CDR3 is TGTGCCAGCAGCCAAAAGGGAGAGGGAACTATGAACACTGAAGCTTTCTTT.

The chain couples TRBV4-2 to TRBJ2-3; TRBD1 aligns across 9 bases. V lost 3 bases and J lost 4; bases outside the gene matches: 14. Germline CDR1 and CDR2: LGHNA and YNFKEQ. The length of the CDR3 is 18 residues. The CDR3 reads CASSQRAGGQGLPDTQYF. The DNA of the CDR3 is TGTGCCAGCAGCCAGAGGGCTGGGGGACAGGGACTCCCAGATACGCAGTATTTT.

The rearrangement links TRBV10-3 to TRBJ2-1, with D uncertain. The germline CDR1 and CDR2 sequences are ENHRY and SYGVKD. This CDR3 region has 14 residues. V dropped 4 bases and J dropped 7 bases, with 14 bases sitting between them. The CDR3 spells CAISGVGVRNEQFF. DNA of the CDR3: TGTGCCATCAGTGGGGTAGGAGTGAGGAATGAGCAGTTCTTC.

A word on this clone: The same CDR3 arises from other DNA sequences in this sample as well. This rearrangement joins TRBV5-1 to TRBJ2-3; no clear D. The CDR3 runs 13 residues. Germline CDR1 is SGHRS and CDR2 is YFSETQ. V was shortened by 0 bases and J by 0 bases, with 2 bases between the two germline ends. The CDR3 DNA follows: TGCGCCAGCAGCTTGGGCAGCACAGATACGCAGTATTTT. Encoded protein: CASSLGSTDTQYF.

This chain uses TRBV5-6 with TRBJ1-2; D is perhaps TRBD1 (6 bases). CDR3 size: 11 residues. Deletions cut 6 bases from V and 8 bases from J, with 11 bases between. Per germline, CDR1 SGHDT and CDR2 YYEEEE. The CDR3 sequence: CASNRGRGYTF. The CDR3 nucleotides are TGTGCCAGCAATCGGGGGCGAGGCTACACCTTC.

The CDR3 sequence: CASSRDLGNTEAFF. The CDR3 bases are TGTGCCAGCAGCAGGGACCTCGGGAACACTGAAGCTTTCTTT. The chain couples TRBV7-8 to TRBJ1-1, with D possibly being TRBD1 (5 bases). Trimming stripped 5 bases from V and 1 base from J, with 11 bases between. The CDR3 has 14 amino acids. Germline V gives CDR1 SGHVS, CDR2 FQNEAQ.

This clone was observed a handful of times. The V call is TRBV10-3, the J call TRBJ2-5; D call uncertain. Germline-derived CDR1 and CDR2 are ENHRY and SYGVKD. The ends were cut back, 10 bases at V and 2 bases at J, with 5 bases in the middle. The CDR3 length is 10 residues. DNA for the CDR3: TGTGCCACCGGTCAAGAGACCCAGTACTTC. This gives the protein CATGQETQYF.

A remark on this clone: This specimen includes other DNA sequences encoding the same CDR3. The CDR3 reads CASSFLRDTQYF. The CDR3 DNA reads as TGTGCCAGCAGCTTCCTCCGGGATACGCAGTATTTT. The chain has TRBV7-2 and TRBJ2-3; D gene uncertain. The V gene lost 3 bases and the J gene lost 6 bases, with 7 bases spanning the gap. The CDR3 extends over 12 amino acids. From germline, CDR1 is SGHTA and CDR2 FQGNSA.

The J gene is TRBJ2-7, the V gene TRBV5-1; the match to TRBD1 covers 12 bases. With V trimmed by 4 bases and J by 7 bases, 9 bases remained unmatched. Germline assignment: CDR1 SGHRS and CDR2 YFSETQ. The CDR3 runs to 15 residues. CDR3 in amino acids: CASSLPGQGALEQYF. As DNA, the CDR3 is TGCGCCAGCAGCCTACCGGGACAGGGGGCGCTTGAGCAGTACTTC.

This clone appeared once. The gene calls are TRBV6-5 and TRBJ2-3; TRBD2 is a possible D gene (6 bases). The CDR3 totals 15 residues. V lost 6 bases and J lost 3, with 16 bases in between. Germline V gives CDR1 MNHEY, CDR2 SVGAGI. The CDR3 DNA is TGTGCCAGCAGCTCCAGGGACGGGGGTACAGATACGCAGTATTTT. It specifies CASSSRDGGTDTQYF.

This clone came up once. This chain links TRBV28 with TRBJ1-4, with a weak D call TRBD1 (5 bases). This CDR3 is built from 14 residues. The germline gives CDR1 MDHEN, CDR2 SYDVKM. The V end lost 6 bases, the J end lost 5 bases, and 13 bases lay between the germline ends. CDR3 nucleotides: TGTGCCAGCAGCAAGTCCGGGGGGAATGAAAAACTGTTTTTT. This codes for CASSKSGGNEKLFF.